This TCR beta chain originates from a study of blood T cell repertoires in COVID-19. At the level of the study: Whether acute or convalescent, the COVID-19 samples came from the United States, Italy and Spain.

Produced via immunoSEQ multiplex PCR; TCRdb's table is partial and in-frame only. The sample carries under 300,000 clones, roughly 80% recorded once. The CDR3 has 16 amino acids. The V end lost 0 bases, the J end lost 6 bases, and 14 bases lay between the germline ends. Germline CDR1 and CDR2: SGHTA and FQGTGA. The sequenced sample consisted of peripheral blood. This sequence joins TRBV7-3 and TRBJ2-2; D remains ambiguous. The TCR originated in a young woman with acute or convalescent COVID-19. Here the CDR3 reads CASSLTSRPTPGELFF. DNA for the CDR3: TGTGCCAGCAGCTTAACGTCGCGGCCCACCCCCGGGGAGCTGTTTTTT. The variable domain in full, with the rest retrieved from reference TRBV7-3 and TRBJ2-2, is GAGVSQTPSNKVTEKGKYVELRCDPISGHTALYWYRQSLGQGPEFLIYFQGTGAADDSGLPNDRFFAVRPEGSVSTLKIQRTERGDSAVYLCASSLTSRPTPGELFFGEGSRLTVL.